This passage covers 10 T cell receptor beta chains from one sample sequenced in a study of T cell repertoires in cytomegalovirus infection. MiXCR, run by TCRdb on the reads, gives a single entry per CDR3 protein. Of about 180,000 distinct CDR3 sequences in the sample, 15% to 20% were seen once. Specimen: CD8+ T cells from PBMCs. Receptor source: a human donor in good health (CMV status not recorded). Some clones in this sample may be carry-over from other donors' samples.

This clonotype has more than one count but fewer than ten. The rearrangement joins TRBV12-3 or TRBV12-4 to TRBJ2-5; D perhaps matches TRBD2 (6 bases). This CDR3 comprises 15 residues. Deletions cut 5 bases from V and 4 bases from J, with 17 bases between. The CDR3 protein is CASSPGTPVGETQYF. The CDR3 nucleotides are TGTGCCAGCAGTCCCGGGACTCCCGTTGGAGAGACCCAGTACTTC.

A word on this clonotype: A read error may explain this, as a much larger clone is one base away. The rearrangement uses TRBV7-8 and TRBJ2-1, with 9 bases identical to TRBD1. Germline assignment: CDR1 SGHVS and CDR2 FQNEAQ. There are 15 residues in the CDR3. The CDR3 DNA reads as TGTGCCAGCCGCTTCCGGACAGGGGAGATAACTGAGCAGTTCTTC. As protein: CASRFRTGEITEQFF.

This clonotype has a handful of counts. This chain uses TRBV6-1 with TRBJ2-3; 8 bases agree with TRBD2. Germline assignment: CDR1 MNHNS and CDR2 SASEGT. The CDR3 runs 19 residues. V gave up 5 bases and J gave up 0 bases; unmatched junction bases: 16. The CDR3 DNA sequence: TGTGCCAGCAGTTCCGAGGGCGGGGGGCCTTATTTTAGCACAGATACGCAGTATTTT. Its protein product is CASSSEGGGPYFSTDTQYF.

This clonotype was observed a few times. The J gene is TRBJ1-6, the V gene TRBV7-2; unclear D gene. Per the germline V gene, CDR1 is SGHTA and CDR2 is FQGNSA. The CDR3 covers 15 residues. The V gene lost 3 bases and the J gene lost 8 bases, with 14 bases spanning the gap. CDR3 region: CASSFKGFGDSPLHF. The CDR3 region has the DNA TGTGCCAGCAGCTTTAAAGGGTTTGGGGATTCACCCCTCCACTTT.

The CDR3 spells CASSLPSFSGNTEAFF. The CDR3 bases are TGTGCCAGCAGTTTACCCAGTTTCAGTGGGAACACTGAAGCTTTCTTT. V usage is TRBV28 and J usage is TRBJ1-1; no definite D call. The CDR3 has 16 amino acids. CDR1 and CDR2 from the germline V gene are MDHEN and SYDVKM. The V end was cut by 2 bases, the J end by 1 base, with 14 bases between.

A few counts support this clonotype. J is TRBJ1-3 and V is TRBV24-1; 9 positions agree with TRBD1. In germline, CDR1 is KGHDR, CDR2 SFDVKD. V lost 5 bases and J lost 5; bases outside the gene matches: 18. This CDR3 is built from 19 residues. For the CDR3, the DNA is TGTGCCACCAGTGGCCACCGGGACAGGGCTATTGCTAAGAGAAACACCATATATTTT. This encodes CATSGHRDRAIAKRNTIYF.

A few counts support this clonotype. The V and J genes are TRBV29-1 and TRBJ2-2, with D uncertain. CDR1 SQVTM and CDR2 ANQGSEA come from the germline V gene. Trimming removed 2 bases from V and 0 bases from J, with 7 bases in between. There are 14 residues in the CDR3. The CDR3, as DNA: TGCAGCGTTGAACCCAGTCCGAACACCGGGGAGCTGTTTTTT. Its protein is CSVEPSPNTGELFF.

The gene calls are TRBV5-6 and TRBJ2-5, with 7 bases fitting TRBD1. The CDR3 has 14 amino acids. The V segment lost 4 bases and the J segment 1 base; nucleotides outside the gene matches: 4. CDR1 and CDR2 from the germline V gene are SGHDT and YYEEEE. CDR3 nucleotides: TGTGCCAGCAGCGTAAGGGACAGCCAAGAGACCCAGTACTTC. Amino acids: CASSVRDSQETQYF. The entire variable domain, with the rest obtained from reference TRBV5-6 and TRBJ2-5, is as follows: DAGVTQSPTHLIKTRGQQVTLRCSPKSGHDTVSWYQQALGQGPQFIFQYYEEEERQRGNFPDRFSGHQFPNYSSELNVNALLLGDSALYLCASSVRDSQETQYFGPGTRLLVL.

The J gene is TRBJ2-1, the V gene TRBV6-2 or TRBV6-3; 11 nucleotides agree with TRBD2. With 6 bases clipped from V and 4 bases from J, the junction kept 5 bases outside the gene matches. CDR1 is MNHEY, CDR2 SVGEGT, per germline. The CDR3 covers 15 residues. The CDR3 reads CASRSSSGGYNEQFF. The CDR3 DNA follows: TGTGCCAGCAGATCCTCTAGCGGGGGGTACAATGAGCAGTTCTTC.

V gene TRBV27 combines with J gene TRBJ2-7; a weak D match, TRBD1 (5 bases). Trimming took off 5 bases at V and 2 bases at J, with 16 bases between the two ends. CDR1 is MNHEY and CDR2 is SMNVEV in the germline V gene (reference sequence). The CDR3 has 15 amino acids. CDR3 in amino acids: CASSTKDRGAYEQYF. The DNA for the CDR3 is TGTGCCAGCAGTACGAAAGACAGAGGAGCCTACGAGCAGTACTTC.